The present T cell receptor beta chain was sequenced within a study of blood T cell repertoires in COVID-19. Study-level background: From the United States, Italy and Spain came samples of acute and convalescent COVID-19.

Those who participated ranged in age from roughly 18 to 95 years and resided in about two dozen US areas. Here immunoSEQ multiplex PCR was the method, and the copy in TCRdb shows in-frame clones only, minus some. Among around 180,000 clones listed, roughly 80% were seen once. Input material: PBMCs or T cells enriched from blood (not recorded which). The sequence derives from a man aged 50 to 59 who had recovered from COVID-19.

The CDR3 DNA sequence: TGTGCCAGCAGCTTGCAGGCAGGGGGCGGGGAAAAACTGTTTTTT. It translates to CASSLQAGGGEKLFF. The V call is TRBV5-4, the J call TRBJ1-4; 8 bases are a match to TRBD1. Trimming took 1 base from V and 8 from J; bases not matched to a gene: 7. The germline V gene has CDR1 SGHNT and CDR2 YYREEE (reference sequence). The CDR3 is 15 amino acids.